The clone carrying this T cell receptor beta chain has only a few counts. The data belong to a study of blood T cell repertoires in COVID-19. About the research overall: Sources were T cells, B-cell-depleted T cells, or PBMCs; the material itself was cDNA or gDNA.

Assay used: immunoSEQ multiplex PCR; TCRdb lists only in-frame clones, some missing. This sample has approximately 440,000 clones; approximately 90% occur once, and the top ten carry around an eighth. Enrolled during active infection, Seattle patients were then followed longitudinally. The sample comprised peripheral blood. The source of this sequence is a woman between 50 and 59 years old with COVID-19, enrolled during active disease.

CDR3 nucleotides: TGCGCCAGCAGCGTGCAGACAGGGGCTGGAAACACCATATATTTT. Protein sequence: CASSVQTGAGNTIYF. V usage is TRBV5-1 and J usage is TRBJ1-3; the match to TRBD1 covers 8 bases. V trimming: 4 bases; J trimming: 2 bases; junction bases outside the gene matches: 5. This CDR3 is built from 15 residues. The germline CDR1 and CDR2 sequences are SGHRS and YFSETQ.